The sequence of this TCR beta chain was determined in a study of identical twins (dated by TCRdb to about 2016). At the level of the whole study: TCR alpha and beta repertoires from monozygotic twins, unrelated adults of various ages and cord blood were deep-sequenced to test whether fetal clonotypes persist. To rule out contamination, the twin experiments were replicated at different times with different library preparation protocols.

General study outcomes and caveats: Fewer insertions were carried by abundant cord blood beta clonotypes; a weaker similar trend was observed in young adult naive repertoires, while no such trend was observed in memory repertoires. Excess twin sharing in beta out-of-frame sequences was weaker because fewer shared sequences lowered the signal-to-noise ratio. Because the same donors could not be followed over many years, the conclusions relied on cross-sectional statistical analysis. Compared with coincidental sharing between unrelated individuals, out-of-frame TCR alpha sequences shared between twins showed an excess of sequences with low generation probability. In monozygotic twins, recombination models systematically underestimated out-of-frame TCR alpha sharing, but the models matched the sharing seen between unrelated individuals. Zero-insertion analyses could be partly confounded by invariant T cells such as MAIT and iNKT, though diverse VJ usage argued against such confounding for most clonotypes.

This clonotype appeared many times. Its cognate antigen has yet to be identified. There are no base qualities to consult, and no much larger clone falls within one base. Here V drops 3 bases and J drops 5 bases, and the junction holds 8 bases not matched to any gene. The germline V gene gives CDR1 as KGHDR and CDR2 as SFDVKD. CDR3 length: 15 amino acids, cysteine to phenylalanine. Only the CDR3 DNA stays, 45 bases, in frame from base 1. Every donor in the study was a healthy Caucasian. Using Miltenyi CD45RO+ enrichment and human naive T-cell isolation kits, memory (CD45RO+) and naive T cells were isolated from PBMC. Library preparation employed 5' RACE. Instrument used: Illumina HiSeq 2000. A universal primer binding site was added through template switching, and the final cDNA carried a unique molecular identifier so that TCR cDNA molecules could be counted accurately. First-strand cDNA for TCR alpha and beta chains was synthesized from specific primers in the conserved constant-segment region. Each cDNA library was double barcoded, with a SMART-Mk sample barcode plus Illumina barcodes, to control for contamination. TruSeq adapter sequences, together with Illumina sample barcodes, were added in two successive PCR steps. Sequencing of the TCR alpha and beta cDNA libraries was done on the Illumina HiSeq platform using custom primers. For the original study's pipeline: MiGEC was used to process raw reads and extract unique molecular identifiers, and MiXCR was used to find CDR3 positions. Recombination models were inferred per individual with the repgenHMM and IGoR tools using an EM algorithm. The analysis of shared clonotypes was done with the tcR package in R, with sharing normalized by the product of cloneset sizes. To study raw recombination without the effects of thymic and clonal selection, out-of-frame nonproductive sequences were analyzed. TCRdb passed the public sequencing reads through fastp at Q25 and MiXCR, retaining productive beta sequences. Every CDR3 protein is listed once, alongside the most common genes and DNA of its rows. TCRdb's processing, not the study's, gives the V and J calls here. The sample table lists 100,000 or so distinct CDR3 sequences, 5.9% of them with a count of one. The leading ten clones occupy 10% to 15% of the sample.

The sequence came from a woman in her fifties or sixties in good health. The receptor chain draws on TRBV24-1 and TRBJ2-7, with 8 bases matching TRBD1. Source material: memory T cells sorted from blood. Per the publication, the cell subset or site label means: CD45RO+ enriched T cells. The CDR3 region: CATSDPGQGDDEQYF. The DNA is TGTGCCACCAGTGATCCCGGACAGGGAGACGACGAGCAGTACTTC.